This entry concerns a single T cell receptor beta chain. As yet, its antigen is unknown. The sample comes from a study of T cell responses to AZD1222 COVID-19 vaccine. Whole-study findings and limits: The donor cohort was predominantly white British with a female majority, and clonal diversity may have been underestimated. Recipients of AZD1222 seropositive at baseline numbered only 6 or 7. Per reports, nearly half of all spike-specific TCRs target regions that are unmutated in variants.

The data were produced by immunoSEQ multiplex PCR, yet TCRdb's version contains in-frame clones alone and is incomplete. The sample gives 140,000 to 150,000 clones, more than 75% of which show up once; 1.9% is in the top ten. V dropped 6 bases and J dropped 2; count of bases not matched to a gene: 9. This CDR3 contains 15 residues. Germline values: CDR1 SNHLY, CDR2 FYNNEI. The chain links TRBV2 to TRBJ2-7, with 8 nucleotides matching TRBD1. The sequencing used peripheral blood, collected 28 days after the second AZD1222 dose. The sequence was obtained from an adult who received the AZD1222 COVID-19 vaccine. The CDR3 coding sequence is TGTGCCAGCAGGACAAGACAGGGGTTTGCCTACGAGCAGTACTTC. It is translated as CASRTRQGFAYEQYF.